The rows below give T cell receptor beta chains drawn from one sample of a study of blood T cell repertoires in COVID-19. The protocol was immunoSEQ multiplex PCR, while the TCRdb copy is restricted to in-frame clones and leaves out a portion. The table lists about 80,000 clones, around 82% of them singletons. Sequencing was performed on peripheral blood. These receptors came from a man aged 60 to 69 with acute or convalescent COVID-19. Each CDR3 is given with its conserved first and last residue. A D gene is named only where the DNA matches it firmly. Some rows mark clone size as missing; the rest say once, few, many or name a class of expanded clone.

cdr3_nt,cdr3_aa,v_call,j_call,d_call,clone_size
TGTGCCAGTAGCCCAGGGGTGGGTCAGCCCCAGCATTTT,CASSPGVGQPQHF,TRBV19,TRBJ1-5,-,-
TGTGCCAGCAGCTCGGGACTAGCGGGGAGACTTGGGGGAAGTGGAAACATTCAGTACTTC,CASSSGLAGRLGGSGNIQYF,TRBV9,TRBJ2-4,TRBD2,-
TGTGCCAGCAGTTGGGGGACAGGGGATTATCAGCCCCAGCATTTT,CASSWGTGDYQPQHF,TRBV28,TRBJ1-5,TRBD1,-
TGTGCCAGCAGCTTGGGGCGGGGGGGAAACACCATATATTTT,CASSLGRGGNTIYF,TRBV5-4,TRBJ1-3,-,-
TGTGCCAGCAGACTTCGGGGGGCCAGTGGCAATGAGCAGTTCTTC,CASRLRGASGNEQFF,TRBV7-6,TRBJ2-1,-,-
TGTGCCAGTAGTATGAGACAGGGGCTATATGGCTACACCTTC,CASSMRQGLYGYTF,TRBV19,TRBJ1-2,TRBD1,-
TGTGCCAGCAGGCAAACAGGCAGTACTGAAGCTTTCTTT,CASRQTGSTEAFF,TRBV11-2,TRBJ1-1,-,-
TGTGCCAGCAGCCAGGGGCGCAGCACTGAAGCTTTCTTT,CASSQGRSTEAFF,TRBV3-1/TRBV3-2,TRBJ1-1,-,-
TGTGCCAGCAGCTTGGGACAGGGGTCTGGCTACACCTTC,CASSLGQGSGYTF,TRBV7-9,TRBJ1-2,TRBD1,-
TGTGCCACCAGTGATCCCGGGAAAAGGGAGGGAAGGAATGAGCAGTTCTTC,CATSDPGKREGRNEQFF,TRBV24-1,TRBJ2-1,TRBD2,few
TGTGCTAGTGGGATGGAGCCGAACACTGAAGCTTTCTTT,CASGMEPNTEAFF,TRBV12-5,TRBJ1-1,-,-
TGTGCCAGCAGCTACGGGGATACGCAGTATTTT,CASSYGDTQYF,TRBV11-1,TRBJ2-3,-,-
TGTGCCAGCACTCCTCGGGACAGCTCGAAAGATACGCAGTATTTT,CASTPRDSSKDTQYF,TRBV5-4,TRBJ2-3,TRBD1,few
TGCAGCGTTGGGGGGGCGACAGGGAAGTACACTGAAGCTTTCTTT,CSVGGATGKYTEAFF,TRBV29-1,TRBJ1-1,TRBD1,-
TGCAGCGTTTCGAGAGGCAATGAGCAGTTCTTC,CSVSRGNEQFF,TRBV29-1,TRBJ2-1,-,-
TGTGCCAGCAGCCAGAGACAGGGGATGGGCGATACGCAGTATTTT,CASSQRQGMGDTQYF,TRBV3-1/TRBV3-2,TRBJ2-3,TRBD1,-
TGTGCCAGTAGTATTCAGGGGATGGGGAATTCACCCCTCCACTTT,CASSIQGMGNSPLHF,TRBV19,TRBJ1-6,-,-
TGTGCCAGCTCACCCGGGGTTCTGCGGCAGTTCTTC,CASSPGVLRQFF,TRBV18,TRBJ2-1,-,-
TGTGCCAGCAGCTCGTCCTCTGGGGCCAACGTCCTGACTTTC,CASSSSSGANVLTF,TRBV6-6,TRBJ2-6,-,-
TGTGCCAGCAGTTACTCGACGGGACAGGGAGGTGCTGAAGCTTTCTTT,CASSYSTGQGGAEAFF,TRBV6-5,TRBJ1-1,TRBD1,-
TGTGCCAGCAGCCCGGACAGTCAAGAGACCCAGTACTTC,CASSPDSQETQYF,TRBV7-2,TRBJ2-5,-,-
TGTGCCAGCAGTGAAGCGGCAGGGTATCGCAATCAGCCCCAGCATTTT,CASSEAAGYRNQPQHF,TRBV2,TRBJ1-5,-,-
TGTGCCAGCAGTCGAATTCGGACAGGGGCGAATTCACCCCTCCACTTT,CASSRIRTGANSPLHF,TRBV6-6,TRBJ1-6,TRBD1,few
TGTGCCAGCAGCTTCGCGGGGGCGACCGGGGAGCTGTTTTTT,CASSFAGATGELFF,TRBV7-3,TRBJ2-2,-,-
TGTGCCAGCAGCCCAACTCGGACAAGAAGCACAGATACGCAGTATTTT,CASSPTRTRSTDTQYF,TRBV7-2,TRBJ2-3,-,-
TGTGCCAGCAGCTTAATGTGGCCCCTCTTGGGAAACACCATATATTTT,CASSLMWPLLGNTIYF,TRBV7-2,TRBJ1-3,-,-
TGTGCCAGCAGTTCCACCGGGACAGAGGGAAACACCATATATTTT,CASSSTGTEGNTIYF,TRBV28,TRBJ1-3,TRBD1,-
TGTGCCAGCGGGGGGACTTTCTCCTACGAGCAGTACTTC,CASGGTFSYEQYF,TRBV2,TRBJ2-7,-,few
TGCGCCAGCAGTGAGTCAGAGGGACAGCCCCAGCATTTT,CASSESEGQPQHF,TRBV10-1,TRBJ1-5,-,-
TGTGCCAGCAGCTTAGGGGGGGGCAGGGCACCTAATGAAAAACTGTTTTTT,CASSLGGGRAPNEKLFF,TRBV7-9,TRBJ1-4,-,-
TGTGCCAGCAGCTTACGGGATTCCGGCACAGATACGCAGTATTTT,CASSLRDSGTDTQYF,TRBV7-3,TRBJ2-3,-,-
TGTGCCAGCAGCCGGGCGTTGGGGAGAAGTACCGGGGAGCTGTTTTTT,CASSRALGRSTGELFF,TRBV5-4,TRBJ2-2,-,-
TGTGCCAGCAGGACTAGCGGGGGCACAGATACGCAGTATTTT,CASRTSGGTDTQYF,TRBV2,TRBJ2-3,TRBD2,-
TGTGCCAGCAGTTATGACAGGGGGAATCAGCCCCAGCATTTT,CASSYDRGNQPQHF,TRBV5-5,TRBJ1-5,TRBD1,few
TGTGCCAGCTCACCAGTAGCTTGGGACAGTAATTCACCCCTCCACTTT,CASSPVAWDSNSPLHF,TRBV18,TRBJ1-6,TRBD1,-
TGTGCCAGCTCACCTACTAGCGATCGAGAGACCCAGTACTTC,CASSPTSDRETQYF,TRBV18,TRBJ2-5,TRBD2,-
TGTGCCAGCAGCCTTCTATCTTTAATGAACACTGAAGCTTTCTTT,CASSLLSLMNTEAFF,TRBV7-2,TRBJ1-1,-,-
TGTGCCAGCGCACAGAATGGCTACACCTTC,CASAQNGYTF,TRBV28,TRBJ1-2,-,-
TGCGCCAGCACTCCCCGTGTCGGCGGGGAGGACACCGGGGAGCTGTTTTTT,CASTPRVGGEDTGELFF,TRBV5-1,TRBJ2-2,-,-
TGTGCCAGCAATCCGGGACTAGCGGGAGTTGCCGGGGAGCTGTTTTTT,CASNPGLAGVAGELFF,TRBV27,TRBJ2-2,TRBD2,-
TGTGCCAGCAGCCAACGTGGGACAGGGGGTGAAAAACTGTTTTTT,CASSQRGTGGEKLFF,TRBV16,TRBJ1-4,TRBD1,few
TGTGCCAGTAGGCTGACAGCGATACAGTATGGCTACACCTTC,CASRLTAIQYGYTF,TRBV19,TRBJ1-2,-,-
TGTGCCAGCAGCTTAGGGGACAACTACGAGCAGTACTTC,CASSLGDNYEQYF,TRBV7-8,TRBJ2-7,-,-
TGTGCCAGTAGTGTCTCTAGCGGGGGGAACGATGAGCAGTTCTTC,CASSVSSGGNDEQFF,TRBV19,TRBJ2-1,TRBD2,-
TGTGCCAGCAGCCCCGCCGGGGGGGCCCAAGAGACCCAGTACTTC,CASSPAGGAQETQYF,TRBV9,TRBJ2-5,TRBD2,-
TGTGCCAGCAGTGAACAGGGGGCGAACACTGAAGCTTTCTTT,CASSEQGANTEAFF,TRBV6-1,TRBJ1-1,TRBD1,-
TGCGCCAGCAGCTTGGTAACGGGACAGGCGGGGGAAAAACTGTTTTTT,CASSLVTGQAGEKLFF,TRBV5-1,TRBJ1-4,TRBD1,-
TGTGCCAGCAGCTCCTCGTATTCTGAGCAGTTCTTC,CASSSSYSEQFF,TRBV11-2,TRBJ2-1,-,-
TGTGCCAGCAGTTACAAGCGGGGGGCCTACGAGCAGTACTTC,CASSYKRGAYEQYF,TRBV6-5,TRBJ2-7,TRBD2,-
TGTGCCAGCAGTTATACCGGGACAGGCGACACTGAAGCTTTCTTT,CASSYTGTGDTEAFF,TRBV2,TRBJ1-1,TRBD1,-
TGTGCCATCAGTGATCCGACAGGGGGCGAAATTGAAGCTTTCTTT,CAISDPTGGEIEAFF,TRBV10-3,TRBJ1-1,TRBD1,-
TGCGCCAGTTCGGGACAGGGGGATGGGTACACAGATACGCAGTATTTT,CASSGQGDGYTDTQYF,TRBV10-2,TRBJ2-3,TRBD1,-
TGTGCCAGCAGTCCACGGACAGGGGTTTACTATGGCTACACCTTC,CASSPRTGVYYGYTF,TRBV27,TRBJ1-2,TRBD1,-
TGCAGCGTTGAGAACAACGGACTTTACTTC,CSVENNGLYF,TRBV29-1,TRBJ2-7,-,-
TGTGCCAGCAGCTTAGCGGGACAGGCCTATCGAAACACCATATATTTT,CASSLAGQAYRNTIYF,TRBV7-2,TRBJ1-3,TRBD1,-
TGTGCCAGCTCACCCCGGACTTTTGTAGGGACAGAGGTTGAAAAACTGTTTTTT,CASSPRTFVGTEVEKLFF,TRBV18,TRBJ1-4,TRBD1,few
TGTGCCAGCAGGACAGACTACTATGGCTACACCTTC,CASRTDYYGYTF,TRBV27,TRBJ1-2,-,-
TGTGCCAGCAGCTTCCTAGCGGGAACCAGCACAGATACGCAGTATTTT,CASSFLAGTSTDTQYF,TRBV13,TRBJ2-3,TRBD2,-
TGTGCCAGCAGTCCCGGGTGGAATTCACCCCTCCACTTT,CASSPGWNSPLHF,TRBV25-1,TRBJ1-6,-,-
TGTGCCAGCTCCCCGGCTAGCCCGCCCGGGGAGCTGTTTTTT,CASSPASPPGELFF,TRBV18,TRBJ2-2,-,once